One sample yielded the 17 T cell receptor beta chains listed below, sequenced in a study of blood T cells in healthy people across ages. Next came a second PCR, run for roughly 7 to 12 cycles, which used a sample-barcoded 5' primer along with a J-beta primer mix. MiXCR was run by TCRdb on the 5' RACE reads, yielding one entry per CDR3 protein. This table holds some 670,000 distinct CDR3 sequences, approximately 52% found once. Input material: blood. All receptors come from a woman at least 80 years old in good health.

This clonotype was recorded at least ten times. V usage is TRBV3-1 and J usage is TRBJ2-6, with TRBD1 as a possible D gene (5 bases). The length of the CDR3 is 16 residues. Trimming took off 4 bases at V and 0 bases at J, with 10 bases between the two ends. Germline-derived CDR1 and CDR2 are LGHDT and YNNKEL (reference sequence). This chain's CDR3 is CASSLSTGSGANVLTF. CDR3 in DNA: TGTGCCAGCAGCCTTTCTACAGGCTCTGGGGCCAACGTCCTGACTTTC.

The count of this clonotype is one. This chain joins TRBV7-2 and TRBJ2-1, with 7 bases matching TRBD2. Germline V gene lookup returns CDR1 SGHTA and CDR2 FQGNSA. This CDR3 contains 16 residues. V lost 2 bases to trimming and J lost 0 bases; unmatched junction nucleotides: 4. DNA of the CDR3: TGTGCCAGCAGCTTACTTTCGGGAGGCTCCTACAATGAGCAGTTCTTC. Its protein product is CASSLLSGGSYNEQFF.

This clonotype was detected a few times. This chain uses TRBV27 with TRBJ2-1; D perhaps matches TRBD1 (5 bases). The CDR3 sequence is 11 residues long. Trimming stripped 8 bases from V and 5 bases from J, with 7 bases between. CDR1 is MNHEY, CDR2 SMNVEV, per germline (reference sequence). CDR3 nucleotide sequence: TGTGCCAGCCGGACACACAATGAGCAGTTCTTC. Its translation is CASRTHNEQFF.

J is TRBJ2-1 and V is TRBV5-1, with 8 bases fitting TRBD2. The CDR3 contains 15 residues. V lost 4 bases to trimming and J lost 12 bases; unmatched junction nucleotides: 15. Germline-derived CDR1 and CDR2 are SGHRS and YFSETQ. In nucleotides, the CDR3 is TGCGCCAGCAGCCCGGTGGCTAGCGGGTCGAGGGGGCAGTTCTTC. This gives the protein CASSPVASGSRGQFF.

Note on this clonotype: This could be a read error, since a much larger clone is one nucleotide away. The chain has TRBV6-5 and TRBJ2-1; maybe TRBD2 (6 bases). This CDR3 has 17 amino acids. Germline V gene sequence: CDR1 MNHEY, CDR2 SVGAGI. The CDR3 here is CVSSYSQRPGDYNEQFF. CDR3 in DNA: TGTGTCAGCAGTTACTCCCAAAGGCCGGGAGACTACAATGAGCAGTTCTTC.

J is TRBJ2-1 and V is TRBV7-9; 8 nucleotides align to TRBD2. The germline V gene encodes CDR1 SEHNR and CDR2 FQNEAQ (reference sequence). The CDR3 contains 13 residues. Germline trimming cut 11 bases from V and 5 bases from J; bases unmatched to any gene: 8. CDR3 sequence reads: CASGRGADNEQFF. In nucleotides, the CDR3 is TGTGCCTCTGGGCGGGGGGCTGACAATGAGCAGTTCTTC. Looking up the rest from reference TRBV7-9 and TRBJ2-1 gives the full variable domain: DTGVSQNPRHKITKRGQNVTFRCDPISEHNRLYWYRQTLGQGPEFLTYFQNEAQLEKSRLLSDRFSAERPKGSFSTLEIQRTEQGDSAMYLCASGRGADNEQFFGPGTRLTVL.

The rearrangement joins TRBV5-1 to TRBJ2-1, with unresolved D. CDR1 SGHRS and CDR2 YFSETQ come from the germline V gene. The CDR3 sequence is 15 residues long. Trimming pared 0 bases from V and 4 bases from J, leaving 11 bases between. The CDR3 bases are TGCGCCAGCAGCTTGGAACCAGGAGAGTACAATGAGCAGTTCTTC. As protein: CASSLEPGEYNEQFF.

The gene calls are TRBV7-2 and TRBJ2-2; unclear D gene. CDR1 is SGHTA, CDR2 FQGNSA, per germline. The CDR3 runs 14 residues. V shed 2 bases and J shed 8 bases, with 12 bases lying between them. CDR3 in DNA: TGTGCCAGCAGCTTATTTACCAGCTCTGGGGAGCTGTTTTTT. This encodes CASSLFTSSGELFF.

The chain is built from TRBV20-1 and TRBJ2-1; D remains unclear. V lost 3 bases and J 5 bases, leaving 2 bases between the germline ends. Germline CDR1 DFQATT, CDR2 SNEGSKA (reference sequence). The length of the CDR3 is 10 residues. The CDR3 spells CSASNNEQFF. CDR3 DNA sequence: TGCAGTGCTAGTAACAATGAGCAGTTCTTC.

At least ten counts were recorded for this clonotype. This chain joins TRBV7-2 and TRBJ2-1; a possible D gene is TRBD2 (5 bases). V was clipped by 2 bases and J by 12 bases, with 17 bases between them. Per germline, CDR1 SGHTA and CDR2 FQGNSA. This CDR3 comprises 14 residues. The CDR3 DNA reads as TGTGCCAGCAGCTTATTGTCCACCGGCGAGGGGCAGTTCTTC. It is translated as CASSLLSTGEGQFF. Combining the CDR3 with reference TRBV7-2 and TRBJ2-1 gives the whole variable domain GAGVSQSPSNKVTEKGKDVELRCDPISGHTALYWYRQSLGQGLEFLIYFQGNSAPDKSGLPSDRFSAERTGGSVSTLTIQRTQQEDSAVYLCASSLLSTGEGQFFGPGTRLTVL.

The rearrangement uses TRBV18 and TRBJ1-1; TRBD1 might be the D (6 bases). CDR3 length: 17 residues. The germline gives CDR1 KGHSH, CDR2 LQKENI. The ends were cut back, 3 bases at V and 5 bases at J, with 22 bases in the middle. The CDR3: CASSPNTLGGAGTEAFF. The CDR3 nucleotides are TGTGCCAGCTCACCCAACACCCTAGGGGGGGCAGGTACTGAAGCTTTCTTT.

The chain carries TRBV20-1 and TRBJ2-7; 9 nucleotides agree with TRBD1. The CDR3 is 14 residues long. Germline CDR1 reads DFQATT; CDR2 reads SNEGSKA (reference sequence). Trimming removed 6 bases from V and 0 bases from J; junction bases left unmatched: 6. CDR3 sequence reads: CSAMGQGFSYEQYF. DNA of the CDR3: TGCAGTGCCATGGGACAGGGTTTCTCCTACGAGCAGTACTTC.

The gene calls are TRBV20-1 and TRBJ2-5; TRBD2 matches 10 bases. With V trimmed by 3 bases and J by 11 bases, 12 bases remained unmatched. The CDR3 is 14 residues long. CDR1 and CDR2 from the germline V gene are DFQATT and SNEGSKA (reference sequence). The chain's CDR3 is CSASGSGGTNEQYF. The CDR3 bases are TGCAGTGCTAGTGGTAGCGGGGGGACCAATGAGCAGTACTTC.

The CDR3 DNA reads TGTGCCAGCAGTAGAACGGGCCTTGGAAACACCATATATTTT. Translating gives CASSRTGLGNTIYF. This sequence joins TRBV2 and TRBJ1-3, with D uncertain. The CDR3 is made up of 14 amino acids. Germline assignment: CDR1 SNHLY and CDR2 FYNNEI. Trimming took off 5 bases at V and 3 bases at J, with 11 bases between the two ends.

This chain connects TRBV7-9 to TRBJ2-7; possibly TRBD2 for D (5 bases). The ends were cut back, 1 base at V and 8 bases at J, with 15 bases in the middle. The CDR3 is made up of 14 amino acids. Germline values: CDR1 SEHNR, CDR2 FQNEAQ (reference sequence). CDR3 nucleotides: TGTGCCAGCAGCTTAGTCTTCTCGGGGAGCCAGCAGTACTTC. This translates into CASSLVFSGSQQYF.

This clonotype was found many times. The chain uses TRBV2 and TRBJ1-1, with D uncertain. Germline assignment: CDR1 SNHLY and CDR2 FYNNEI. The length of the CDR3 is 13 residues. V lost 6 bases to trimming and J lost 3 bases, with 11 bases between them. The CDR3, as DNA: TGTGCCAGCAGCCTAGACCGTTACACTGAAGCTTTCTTT. This gives the protein CASSLDRYTEAFF.

In its sample, this clonotype was seen many times. V and J are TRBV5-4 and TRBJ2-1; 7 bases align to TRBD1. V dropped 4 bases and J dropped 7; count of bases not matched to a gene: 5. The CDR3 is made up of 13 amino acids. Germline V gives CDR1 SGHNT, CDR2 YYREEE (reference sequence). The CDR3 DNA sequence: TGTGCCAGCAGCCGCAACAGGGGAAATGAGCAGTTCTTC. Amino acid sequence: CASSRNRGNEQFF.